Each of the 24 T cell receptor beta chains below was sequenced from the same sample in a study of shared clonotypes between healthy human individuals. Cells designated naive CD8 were CD45RO-negative and were positively selected for CCR7, with terminally differentiated effector memory CD45RA+ cells excluded. Clones were read by immunoSEQ multiplex PCR, and TCRdb kept only the in-frame ones, dropping some. Found here are 550,000 to 750,000 clones, nearly 97% of them singletons; the top ten hold around 0.11%. Material for sequencing was naive CD8+ T cells sorted from blood. The receptors were sampled from a woman aged 25 to 39 in good health.

This chain connects TRBV13 to TRBJ2-3; D is perhaps TRBD2 (5 bases). The CDR3 is 14 residues long. Germline values: CDR1 PRHDT, CDR2 FYEKMQ (reference sequence). V lost 5 bases and J 2 bases, leaving 11 bases between the germline ends. CDR3 residues: CASSLPGSTDTQYF. Written as DNA, the CDR3 is TGTGCCAGCAGCCTCCCGGGGTCCACAGATACGCAGTATTTT.

This chain connects TRBV7-3 to TRBJ2-7, with 9 bases identical to TRBD1. This CDR3 is built from 14 residues. The V gene end was trimmed by 2 bases and the J gene end by 6 bases; junction bases not matched to a gene: 5. CDR1 SGHTA and CDR2 FQGTGA come from the germline V gene. The CDR3 DNA follows: TGTGCCAGCAGCTTATGGGACAGGGTTCCCGAGCAGTACTTC. Residues: CASSLWDRVPEQYF.

This chain uses TRBV28 with TRBJ2-3; 7 positions match TRBD2. Germline CDR1 is MDHEN and CDR2 is SYDVKM. After removal of 7 bases from V and 4 bases from J, the junction contained 14 bases not matched to a gene. CDR3 length: 16 amino acids. In DNA, the CDR3 is TGTGCCAGCACGGGATCGAGGGAGGGCGCCGCAGATACGCAGTATTTT. This encodes CASTGSREGAADTQYF.

A word on this clone: The sample has other DNA sequences that encode this CDR3 too. The chain has TRBV27 and TRBJ1-1, with 8 bases identical to TRBD1. This CDR3 has 13 amino acids. CDR1 MNHEY and CDR2 SMNVEV come from the germline V gene (reference sequence). V shed 6 bases, J shed 2 bases, and the junction held 2 bases outside the gene matches. CDR3 DNA sequence: TGTGCCAGCAGCCCAGGGGGCAACACTGAAGCTTTCTTT. Its protein product is CASSPGGNTEAFF.

On this clone: The sample has other DNA sequences that encode this CDR3 too. This chain links TRBV19 with TRBJ2-7, with D hard to call. Germline-derived CDR1 and CDR2 are LNHDA and SQIVND (reference sequence). V gave up 1 base and J gave up 5 bases, with 9 bases separating them. The length of the CDR3 is 13 residues. The CDR3 DNA reads TGTGCCAGTAGTATAGTAGGCGGCGACGAGCAGTACTTC. Residues: CASSIVGGDEQYF. Supplemented by reference TRBV19 and TRBJ2-7, the full variable domain reads DGGITQSPKYLFRKEGQNVTLSCEQNLNHDAMYWYRQDPGQGLRLIYYSQIVNDFQKGDIAEGYSVSREKKESFPLTVTSAQKNPTAFYLCASSIVGGDEQYFGPGTRLTVT.

The chain combines TRBV7-8 with TRBJ2-3; D unclear. The V gene lost 2 bases and the J gene lost 5 bases, with 14 bases spanning the gap. The CDR3 is made up of 15 amino acids. Germline CDR1 is SGHVS and CDR2 is FQNEAQ. Here the CDR3 reads CASSLRPPGVDTQYF. CDR3 bases: TGTGCCAGCAGCTTACGGCCTCCTGGGGTAGATACGCAGTATTTT.

The chain carries TRBV10-1 and TRBJ2-1; 13 nucleotides line up with TRBD2. CDR1 and CDR2 (germline): WNHNN, SYGVQD (reference sequence). Losses at the gene ends were 3 bases for V and 7 bases for J; bases not matched to a gene: 3. This CDR3 is 15 amino acids long. The CDR3 nucleotides are TGCGCCAGCAGTGAACTAGCGGGAGGGCCGAATGAGCAGTTCTTC. Amino acids: CASSELAGGPNEQFF.

V and J are TRBV7-9 and TRBJ2-6; possibly TRBD1 or TRBD2 for D (5 bases each). The CDR3 covers 18 residues. Germline V gene data show CDR1 as SEHNR and CDR2 as FQNEAQ (reference sequence). The V gene lost 1 base and the J gene lost 0 bases, with 13 bases spanning the gap. The CDR3 DNA is TGTGCCAGCAGCTTAGATATGGGGACCGGCTCTGGGGCCAACGTCCTGACTTTC. Its translation: CASSLDMGTGSGANVLTF. Variable domain in full (rest from reference TRBV7-9 and TRBJ2-6): DTGVSQNPRHKITKRGQNVTFRCDPISEHNRLYWYRQTLGQGPEFLTYFQNEAQLEKSRLLSDRFSAERPKGSFSTLEIQRTEQGDSAMYLCASSLDMGTGSGANVLTFGAGSRLTVL.

The V call is TRBV6-4, the J call TRBJ2-5; D assignment may be TRBD1 or TRBD2 (5 bases each). The CDR3 runs to 15 residues. The germline gives CDR1 MRHNA, CDR2 SNTAGT. Trimming left V 2 bases short and J 1 base short, with 11 bases between. For the CDR3, the DNA is TGTGCCAGCAGTGACGGGGACGGCTGCCAAGAGACCCAGTACTTC. As protein: CASSDGDGCQETQYF.

The V gene is TRBV28, the J gene TRBJ1-3; no definite D call. CDR1 and CDR2 from the germline V gene are MDHEN and SYDVKM. This CDR3 contains 16 residues. Trimming removed 3 bases at V and 0 bases at J, with 12 bases between. The CDR3: CASSFGQYISGNTIYF. CDR3 sequence (DNA): TGTGCCAGCAGTTTTGGGCAGTACATCTCTGGAAACACCATATATTTT. The full variable domain, in which reference TRBV28 and TRBJ1-3 provide the parts outside the CDR3, is DVKVTQSSRYLVKRTGEKVFLECVQDMDHENMFWYRQDPGLGLRLIYFSYDVKMKEKGDIPEGYSVSREKKERFSLILESASTNQTSMYLCASSFGQYISGNTIYFGEGSWLTVV.

This clone has only one observation. The J gene is TRBJ2-7, the V gene TRBV6-5, with D perhaps being TRBD1 or TRBD2 (5 bases each). Deletions cut 0 bases from V and 4 bases from J, with 7 bases between. Germline V gene data show CDR1 as MNHEY and CDR2 as SVGAGI. The CDR3 loop spans 13 amino acids. CDR3 in amino acids: CASSYSWGYEQYF. DNA for the CDR3: TGTGCCAGCAGTTACTCTTGGGGGTACGAGCAGTACTTC.

CDR3 residues: CASSAHGVIRDPSEQFF. CDR3 sequence (DNA): TGTGCCAGCAGCGCCCACGGGGTAATCCGGGACCCCTCTGAGCAGTTCTTC. V usage is TRBV9 and J usage is TRBJ2-1, with D possibly called TRBD1 or TRBD2 (5 bases each). Germline V gives CDR1 SGDLS, CDR2 YYNGEE. Between the trimmed V and J ends, which lost 3 bases and 9 bases, there was a span of 25 bases. The CDR3 runs to 17 residues.

This clone was picked up one time. The V and J genes are TRBV7-9 and TRBJ1-1; TRBD1 matches at 7 bases. The V and J ends lost 4 bases and 7 bases, in that order; junction bases with no gene match: 9. CDR1 and CDR2 (germline): SEHNR, FQNEAQ (reference sequence). The CDR3 is 14 amino acids. The CDR3 bases are TGTGCCAGCAGCTCCGCCGCCGGGACAGTTGAAGCTTTCTTT. Its translation: CASSSAAGTVEAFF.

The chain couples TRBV7-9 to TRBJ2-7; 9 nucleotides align to TRBD2. Germline-derived CDR1 and CDR2 are SEHNR and FQNEAQ (reference sequence). The CDR3 runs to 16 residues. Trimming removed 4 bases from V and 7 bases from J; junction bases left unmatched: 14. The CDR3 sequence: CASSSGGLAGLREQYF. The CDR3 DNA is TGTGCCAGCAGCTCGGGGGGCCTAGCGGGACTTAGGGAGCAGTACTTC.

The V call is TRBV7-2, the J call TRBJ2-5; D gene unclear. The CDR3 is 13 amino acids. The ends were cut back, 2 bases at V and 11 bases at J, with 15 bases in the middle. Germline V gives CDR1 SGHTA, CDR2 FQGNSA. The chain's CDR3 is CASSLRVFEEQYF. In DNA, the CDR3 is TGTGCCAGCAGCTTACGGGTTTTCGAAGAGCAGTACTTC.

As DNA, the CDR3 is TGTGCCAGCAAGACAGGCTTCACCTACGAGCAGTACTTC. Translating it yields CASKTGFTYEQYF. This chain links TRBV28 with TRBJ2-5; tentatively, D is TRBD1 (6 bases). The assigned J gene may be wrong: the sequence end matches TRBJ2-7 better. The germline CDR1 and CDR2 sequences are MDHEN and SYDVKM. The CDR3 loop spans 13 amino acids.

The chain couples TRBV5-4 to TRBJ2-3; 7 nucleotides line up with TRBD1. This CDR3 has 12 residues. Trimming took 5 bases from V and 4 from J; bases not matched to a gene: 1. Germline CDR1 is SGHNT and CDR2 is YYREEE (reference sequence). CDR3 in amino acids: CASRTGSDTQYF. CDR3 nucleotide sequence: TGTGCCAGCAGGACAGGGTCAGATACGCAGTATTTT. Variable domain in full (rest from reference TRBV5-4 and TRBJ2-3): ETGVTQSPTHLIKTRGQQVTLRCSSQSGHNTVSWYQQALGQGPQFIFQYYREEENGRGNFPPRFSGLQFPNYSSELNVNALELDDSALYLCASRTGSDTQYFGPGTRLTVL.

The chain combines TRBV2 with TRBJ1-4; no reliable D call. Trimming took off 4 bases at V and 5 bases at J, with 11 bases between the two ends. This CDR3 has 14 residues. Germline CDR1 reads SNHLY; CDR2 reads FYNNEI. In DNA, the CDR3 is TGTGCCAGCAGTGCTGGGGTTAGGAATGAAAAACTGTTTTTT. The encoded protein is CASSAGVRNEKLFF.

V is TRBV4-2 and J is TRBJ2-1, with D unclear. The V and J ends lost 0 bases and 7 bases respectively, with 7 bases between them. This CDR3 is 13 amino acids long. CDR1 LGHNA and CDR2 YNFKEQ come from the germline V gene. The CDR3 nucleotides read TGTGCCAGCAGCCAAGAAGGCCAAAATGAGCAGTTCTTC. It codes for CASSQEGQNEQFF.

The V gene is TRBV7-6, the J gene TRBJ1-1; no clear D gene. Trimming took 1 base from V and 0 from J, leaving 9 bases between them. In germline, CDR1 is SGHVS, CDR2 FNYEAQ. This CDR3 spans 15 amino acids. CDR3 nucleotide sequence: TGTGCCAGCAGCTTAGGACGGGGATTGAACACTGAAGCTTTCTTT. Its translation: CASSLGRGLNTEAFF.

The chain couples TRBV2 to TRBJ1-2; D is possibly TRBD1 (5 bases). V gave up 9 bases and J gave up 3 bases, with 14 bases separating them. CDR3 length: 13 residues. Germline values: CDR1 SNHLY, CDR2 FYNNEI. The CDR3 protein is CASTGFSHYGYTF. The CDR3 coding sequence is TGTGCCAGTACAGGCTTTTCTCACTATGGCTACACCTTC.

J is TRBJ2-1 and V is TRBV2; 7 nucleotides agree with TRBD2. The length of the CDR3 is 13 residues. J gave up 8 bases and V 11 bases, and 12 bases lay outside the gene matches. CDR1 is SNHLY, CDR2 FYNNEI, per germline. This chain's CDR3 is CAFSVQGGYEQFF. The CDR3 region has the DNA TGTGCCTTCAGCGTTCAGGGAGGGTATGAGCAGTTCTTC.

The V and J genes are TRBV27 and TRBJ1-1; D unresolved. The CDR3 totals 15 residues. Germline V CDR1 and CDR2: MNHEY, SMNVEV (reference sequence). V lost 3 bases to trimming and J lost 0 bases, with 11 bases between them. The CDR3 here is CASSLTPGVNTEAFF. The CDR3 DNA reads TGTGCCAGCAGTTTGACCCCTGGGGTGAACACTGAAGCTTTCTTT.

The chain carries TRBV30 and TRBJ2-5, with 8 nucleotides matching TRBD2. Germline CDR1 GTSNPN, CDR2 SVGIG (reference sequence). V lost 2 bases to trimming and J lost 11 bases; unmatched junction nucleotides: 13. This CDR3 is built from 14 residues. As DNA, the CDR3 is TGTGCCTGGAGTACGGATAGCGGGATCTTTGAGCAGTACTTC. Amino acid sequence: CAWSTDSGIFEQYF. The whole variable domain, remainder taken from reference TRBV30 and TRBJ2-5, is SQTIHQWPATLVQPVGSPLSLECTVEGTSNPNLYWYRQAAGRGLQLLFYSVGIGQISSEVPQNLSASRPQDRQFILSSKKLLLSDSGFYLCAWSTDSGIFEQYFGPGTRLLVL.